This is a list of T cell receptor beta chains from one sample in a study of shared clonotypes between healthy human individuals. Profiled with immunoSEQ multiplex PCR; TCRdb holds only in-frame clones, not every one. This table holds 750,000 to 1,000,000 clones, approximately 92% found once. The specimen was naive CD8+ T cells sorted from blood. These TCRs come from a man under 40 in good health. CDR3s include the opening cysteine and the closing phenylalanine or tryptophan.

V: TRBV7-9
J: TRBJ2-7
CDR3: CASSDWGKSYEQYF

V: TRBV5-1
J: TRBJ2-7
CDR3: CASSLEVSSYEQYF

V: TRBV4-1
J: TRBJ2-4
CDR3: CASSHPQGDIQYF

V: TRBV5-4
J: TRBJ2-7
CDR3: CASSLHAGSSYEQYF

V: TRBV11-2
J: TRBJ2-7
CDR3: CASSLDSLDATIEQYF

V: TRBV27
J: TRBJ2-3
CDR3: CASSSGQGTDTQYF

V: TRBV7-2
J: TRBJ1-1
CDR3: CASSLSAREAFF

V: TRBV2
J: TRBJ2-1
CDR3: CGGQGPLSASGTTYNEQFF

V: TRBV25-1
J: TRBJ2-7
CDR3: CASSVGGEQYF

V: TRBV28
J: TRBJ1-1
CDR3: CASSLKWSGLQNTEAFF

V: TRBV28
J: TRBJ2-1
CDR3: CASSMRQGAHNEQFF

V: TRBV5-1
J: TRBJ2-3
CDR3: CASSLLGLGTTSTDTQYF

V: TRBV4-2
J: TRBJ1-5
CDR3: CASSQATGQVIQPQHF

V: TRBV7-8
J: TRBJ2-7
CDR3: CASSLGPGESYEQYF

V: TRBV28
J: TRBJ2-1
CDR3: CASSQPRRGRRAYNEQFF

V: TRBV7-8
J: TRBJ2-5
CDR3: CASSLTQEPQYF

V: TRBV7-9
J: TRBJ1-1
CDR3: CASSLDQGGTEAFF

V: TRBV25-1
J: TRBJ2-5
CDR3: CASEWETQYF

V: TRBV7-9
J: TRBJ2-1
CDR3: CASSLARGLKSYNEQFF

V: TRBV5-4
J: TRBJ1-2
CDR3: CASRAQGSNYGYTF

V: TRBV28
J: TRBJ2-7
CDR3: CASSLGTPVEQYF

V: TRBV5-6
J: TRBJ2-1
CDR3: CASSPSRPGLAGDEQFF

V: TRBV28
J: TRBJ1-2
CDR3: CASSAPPGPGYTF

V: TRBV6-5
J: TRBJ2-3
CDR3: CASSTPRGDTQYF

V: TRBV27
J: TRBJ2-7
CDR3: CASSLGDSNYEQYF

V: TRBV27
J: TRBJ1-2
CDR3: CASREGAYGYTF

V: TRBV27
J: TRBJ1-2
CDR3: CASSPREEGSYGYTF

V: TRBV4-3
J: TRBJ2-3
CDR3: CASSSLAGDSLDTQYF

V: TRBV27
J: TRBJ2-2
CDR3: CASKGNTGELFF

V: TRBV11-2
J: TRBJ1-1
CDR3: CASSLSPRPYTEAFF

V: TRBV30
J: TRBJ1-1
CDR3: CAWIARDSTEAFF

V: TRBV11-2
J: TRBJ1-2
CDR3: CASSSPPGDSNYGYTF

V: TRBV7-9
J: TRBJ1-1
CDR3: CASSLRPEAFF

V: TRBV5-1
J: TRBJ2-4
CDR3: CASSLTGSNQNIQYF

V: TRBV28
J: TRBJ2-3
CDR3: CASRLAGAPLTDTQYF

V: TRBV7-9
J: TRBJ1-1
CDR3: CASSFSTEAFF

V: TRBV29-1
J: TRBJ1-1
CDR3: CSGRGTNTEAFF

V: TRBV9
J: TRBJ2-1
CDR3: CASSIIIIGQVPIHEQFF

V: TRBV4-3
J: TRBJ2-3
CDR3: CASSQDTLRSTDTQYF

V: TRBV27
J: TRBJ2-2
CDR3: CASSPAGGTGELFF

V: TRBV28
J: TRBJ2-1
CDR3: CASSLLTGQSSYNEQFF

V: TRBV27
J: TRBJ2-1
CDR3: CASSLEGANFEQFF

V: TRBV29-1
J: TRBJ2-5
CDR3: CSVGAETGANWEQETQYF

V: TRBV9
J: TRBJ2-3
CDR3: CASSAPTTDTQYF

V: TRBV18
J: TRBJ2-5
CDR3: CASSPPDRETQYF

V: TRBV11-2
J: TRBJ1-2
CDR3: CASSQRASGAGYTF

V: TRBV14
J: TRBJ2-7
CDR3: CASSLSKLAGLSYEQYF

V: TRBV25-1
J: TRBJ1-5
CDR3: CASSETGEGNQPQHF

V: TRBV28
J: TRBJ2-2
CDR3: CASSFPITGGAGELFF

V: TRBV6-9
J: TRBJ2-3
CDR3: CARWSLAGPADTQYF

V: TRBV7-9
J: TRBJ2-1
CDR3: CASSSRDSNEQFF